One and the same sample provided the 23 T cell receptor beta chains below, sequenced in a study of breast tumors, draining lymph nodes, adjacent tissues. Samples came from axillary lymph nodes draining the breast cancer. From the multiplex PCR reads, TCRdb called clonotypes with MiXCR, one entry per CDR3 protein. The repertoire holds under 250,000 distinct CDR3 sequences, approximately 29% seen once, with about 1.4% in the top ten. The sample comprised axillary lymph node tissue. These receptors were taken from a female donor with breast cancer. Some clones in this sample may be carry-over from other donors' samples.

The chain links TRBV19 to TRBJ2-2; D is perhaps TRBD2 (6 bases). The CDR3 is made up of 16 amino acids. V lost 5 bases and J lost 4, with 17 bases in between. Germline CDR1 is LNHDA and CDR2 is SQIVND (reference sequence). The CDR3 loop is CASSARTGVSTGELFF. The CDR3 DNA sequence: TGTGCCAGTAGTGCCAGGACGGGGGTTAGCACCGGGGAGCTGTTTTTT. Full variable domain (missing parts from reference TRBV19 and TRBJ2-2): DGGITQSPKYLFRKEGQNVTLSCEQNLNHDAMYWYRQDPGQGLRLIYYSQIVNDFQKGDIAEGYSVSREKKESFPLTVTSAQKNPTAFYLCASSARTGVSTGELFFGEGSRLTVL.

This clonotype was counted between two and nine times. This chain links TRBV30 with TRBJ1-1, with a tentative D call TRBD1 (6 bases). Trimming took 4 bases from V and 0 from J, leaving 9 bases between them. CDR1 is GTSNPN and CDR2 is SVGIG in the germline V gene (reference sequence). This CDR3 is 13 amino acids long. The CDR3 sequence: CAWNKGVNTEAFF. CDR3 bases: TGTGCCTGGAACAAGGGGGTGAACACTGAAGCTTTCTTT.

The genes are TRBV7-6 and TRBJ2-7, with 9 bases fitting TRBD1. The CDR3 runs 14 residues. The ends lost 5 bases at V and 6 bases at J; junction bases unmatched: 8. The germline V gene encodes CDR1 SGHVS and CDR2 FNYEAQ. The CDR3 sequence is CASSPRGTGSEQYF. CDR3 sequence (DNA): TGTGCCAGCAGCCCCCGCGGGACAGGGTCCGAGCAGTACTTC.

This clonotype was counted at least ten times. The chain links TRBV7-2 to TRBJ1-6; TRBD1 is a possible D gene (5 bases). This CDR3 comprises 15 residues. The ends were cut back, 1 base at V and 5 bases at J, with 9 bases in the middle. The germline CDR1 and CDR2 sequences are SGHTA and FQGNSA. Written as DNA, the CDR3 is TGTGCCAGCAGCTTAGGGCAGGACAATAATTCACCCCTCCACTTT. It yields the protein CASSLGQDNNSPLHF.

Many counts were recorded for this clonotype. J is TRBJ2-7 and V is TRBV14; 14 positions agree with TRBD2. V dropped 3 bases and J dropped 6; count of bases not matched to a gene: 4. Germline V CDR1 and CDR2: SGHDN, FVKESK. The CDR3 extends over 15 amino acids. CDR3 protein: CASSHQGLAGVEQYF. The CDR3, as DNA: TGTGCCAGCAGCCACCAGGGACTAGCGGGAGTCGAGCAGTACTTC.

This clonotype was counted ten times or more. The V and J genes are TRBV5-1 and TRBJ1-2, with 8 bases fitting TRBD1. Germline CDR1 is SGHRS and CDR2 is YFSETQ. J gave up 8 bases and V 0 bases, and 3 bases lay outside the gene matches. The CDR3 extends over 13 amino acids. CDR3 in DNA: TGCGCCAGCAGCTTGGCAGGGGGCCGGGGCTACACCTTC. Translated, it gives CASSLAGGRGYTF.

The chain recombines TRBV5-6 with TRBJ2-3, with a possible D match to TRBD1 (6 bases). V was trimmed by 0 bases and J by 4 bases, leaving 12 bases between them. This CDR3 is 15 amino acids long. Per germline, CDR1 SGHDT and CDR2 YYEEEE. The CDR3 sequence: CASSLVYRASDTQYF. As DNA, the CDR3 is TGTGCCAGCAGCTTGGTCTACAGGGCTTCAGATACGCAGTATTTT. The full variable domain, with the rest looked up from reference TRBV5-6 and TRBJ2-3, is DAGVTQSPTHLIKTRGQQVTLRCSPKSGHDTVSWYQQALGQGPQFIFQYYEEEERQRGNFPDRFSGHQFPNYSSELNVNALLLGDSALYLCASSLVYRASDTQYFGPGTRLTVL.

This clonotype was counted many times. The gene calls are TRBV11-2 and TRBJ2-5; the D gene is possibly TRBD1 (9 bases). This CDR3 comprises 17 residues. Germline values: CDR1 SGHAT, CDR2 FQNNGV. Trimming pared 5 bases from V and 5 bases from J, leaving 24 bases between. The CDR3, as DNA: TGTGCCAGCAGCCCGTGGACAGGGGTAGCGGGAAAGGAGACCCAGTACTTC. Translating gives CASSPWTGVAGKETQYF.

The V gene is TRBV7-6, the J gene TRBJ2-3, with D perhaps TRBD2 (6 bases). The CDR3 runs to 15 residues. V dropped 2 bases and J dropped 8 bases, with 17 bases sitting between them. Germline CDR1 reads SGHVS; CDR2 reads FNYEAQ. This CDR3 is CASSLQASAIGTQYF. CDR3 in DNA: TGTGCCAGCAGCTTACAGGCTAGCGCGATTGGTACGCAGTATTTT.

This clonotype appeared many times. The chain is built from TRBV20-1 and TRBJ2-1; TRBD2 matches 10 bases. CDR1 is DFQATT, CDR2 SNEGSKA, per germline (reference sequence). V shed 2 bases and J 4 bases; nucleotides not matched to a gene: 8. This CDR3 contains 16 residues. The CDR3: CSARPTLAGRYNEQFF. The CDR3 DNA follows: TGCAGTGCTAGACCTACACTAGCGGGACGGTACAATGAGCAGTTCTTC.

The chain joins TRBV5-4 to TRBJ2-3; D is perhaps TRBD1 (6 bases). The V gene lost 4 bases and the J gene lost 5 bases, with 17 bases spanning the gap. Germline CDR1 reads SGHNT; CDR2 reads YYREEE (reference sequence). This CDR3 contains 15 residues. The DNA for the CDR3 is TGTGCCAGCAGCCCGCGACAGGCGGTGGGAGATACGCAGTATTTT. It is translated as CASSPRQAVGDTQYF. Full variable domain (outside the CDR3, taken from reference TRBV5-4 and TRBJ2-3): ETGVTQSPTHLIKTRGQQVTLRCSSQSGHNTVSWYQQALGQGPQFIFQYYREEENGRGNFPPRFSGLQFPNYSSELNVNALELDDSALYLCASSPRQAVGDTQYFGPGTRLTVL.

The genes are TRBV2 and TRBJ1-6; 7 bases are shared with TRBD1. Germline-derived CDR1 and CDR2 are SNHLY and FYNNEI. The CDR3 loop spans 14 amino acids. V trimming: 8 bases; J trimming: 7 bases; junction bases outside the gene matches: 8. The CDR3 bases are TGTGCCAGCGTAGGGGGACAGCAAAATTCACCCCTCCACTTT. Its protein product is CASVGGQQNSPLHF.

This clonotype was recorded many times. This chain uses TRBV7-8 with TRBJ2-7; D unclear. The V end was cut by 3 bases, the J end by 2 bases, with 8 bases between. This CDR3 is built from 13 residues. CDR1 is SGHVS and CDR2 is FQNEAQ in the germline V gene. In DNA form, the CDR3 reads TGTGCCAGCAGCTTTGATCCAACCTACGAGCAGTACTTC. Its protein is CASSFDPTYEQYF.

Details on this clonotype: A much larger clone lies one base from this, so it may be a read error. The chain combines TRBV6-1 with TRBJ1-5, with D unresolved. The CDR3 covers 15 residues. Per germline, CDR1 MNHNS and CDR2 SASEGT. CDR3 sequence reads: CASSEGRENLQPQRF. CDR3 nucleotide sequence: TGTGCCAGCAGTGAAGGTCGGGAAAACCTTCAGCCCCAGCGTTTT.

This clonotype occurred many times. CDR3 coding DNA: TGTGCCAGTACTCCAGGTCAAAACACCATATATTTT. Translation gives CASTPGQNTIYF. The gene calls are TRBV19 and TRBJ1-3, with D unresolved. The V end lost 7 bases, the J end lost 6 bases, and 10 bases lay between the germline ends. There are 12 residues in the CDR3. CDR1 LNHDA and CDR2 SQIVND come from the germline V gene (reference sequence).

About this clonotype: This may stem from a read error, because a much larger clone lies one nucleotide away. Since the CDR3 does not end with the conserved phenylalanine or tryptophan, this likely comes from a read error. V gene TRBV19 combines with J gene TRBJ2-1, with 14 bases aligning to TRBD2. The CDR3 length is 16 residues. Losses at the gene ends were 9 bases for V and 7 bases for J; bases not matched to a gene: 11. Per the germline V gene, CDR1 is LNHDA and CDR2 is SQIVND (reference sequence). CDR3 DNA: TGTGCCAGCAGACGCCTCGGGACTAGCGGGAGTAATGAGCAGTTCTCC. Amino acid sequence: CASRRLGTSGSNEQFS.

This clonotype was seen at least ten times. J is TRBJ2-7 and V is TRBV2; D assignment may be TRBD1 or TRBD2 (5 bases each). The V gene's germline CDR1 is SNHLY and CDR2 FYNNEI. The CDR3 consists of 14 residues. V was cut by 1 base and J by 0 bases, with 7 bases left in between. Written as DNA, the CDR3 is TGTGCCAGCAGTGAAGGGGGGAGCTCCTACGAGCAGTACTTC. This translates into CASSEGGSSYEQYF.

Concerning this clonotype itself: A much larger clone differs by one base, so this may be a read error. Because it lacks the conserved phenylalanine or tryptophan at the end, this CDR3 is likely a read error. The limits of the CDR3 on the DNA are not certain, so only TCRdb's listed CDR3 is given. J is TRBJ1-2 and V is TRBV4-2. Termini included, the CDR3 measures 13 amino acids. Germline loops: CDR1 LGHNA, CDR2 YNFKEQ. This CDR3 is CASSQDLGLGCTL.

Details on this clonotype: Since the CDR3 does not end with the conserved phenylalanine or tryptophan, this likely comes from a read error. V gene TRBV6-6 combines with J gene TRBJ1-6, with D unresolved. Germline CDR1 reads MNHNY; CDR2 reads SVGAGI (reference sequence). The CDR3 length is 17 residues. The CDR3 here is CASSHSMGSIVNSPLHL. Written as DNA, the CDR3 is TGTGCCAGCAGTCACTCGATGGGCAGCATAGTTAATTCACCCCTCCACCTT.

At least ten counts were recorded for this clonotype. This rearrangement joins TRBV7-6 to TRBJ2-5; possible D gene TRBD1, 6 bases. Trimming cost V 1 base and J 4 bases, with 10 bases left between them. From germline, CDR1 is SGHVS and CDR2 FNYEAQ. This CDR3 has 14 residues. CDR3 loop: CASSLGTARETQYF. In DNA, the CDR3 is TGTGCCAGCAGCTTAGGGACAGCAAGAGAGACCCAGTACTTC.

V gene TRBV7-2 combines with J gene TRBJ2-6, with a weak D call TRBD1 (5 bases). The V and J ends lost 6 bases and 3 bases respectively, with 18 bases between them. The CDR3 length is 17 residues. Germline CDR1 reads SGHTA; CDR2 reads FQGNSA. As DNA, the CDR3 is TGTGCCAGCAGACGTTTCGCCCCAGGGTTTGGGGCCAACGTCCTGACTTTC. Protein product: CASRRFAPGFGANVLTF.

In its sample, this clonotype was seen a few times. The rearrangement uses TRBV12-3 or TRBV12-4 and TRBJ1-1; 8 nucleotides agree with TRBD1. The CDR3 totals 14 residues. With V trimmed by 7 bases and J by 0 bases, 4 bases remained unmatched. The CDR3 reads CASINRGVNTEAFF. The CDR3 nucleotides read TGTGCCAGCATCAACAGGGGGGTGAACACTGAAGCTTTCTTT.

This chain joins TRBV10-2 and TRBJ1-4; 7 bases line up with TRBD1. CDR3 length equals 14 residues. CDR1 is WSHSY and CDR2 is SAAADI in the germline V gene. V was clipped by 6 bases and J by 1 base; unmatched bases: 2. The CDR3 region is CASRRQGTNEKLFF. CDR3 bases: TGCGCCAGCAGACGACAGGGAACTAATGAAAAACTGTTTTTT.